Given below is one T cell receptor beta chain in context. Its cognate antigen is unknown. This sample stems from a study of cytomegalovirus exposure and HLA in healthy donors. Study-level information: Sequencing of about 179 million T cells in an earlier analysis found around 100 million unique TCR beta sequences.

Vbeta (60) and Jbeta (13) primers were used in the PCR. Clones were read by immunoSEQ multiplex PCR, and TCRdb kept only the in-frame ones, dropping some. This table has around 140,000 clones, roughly four fifths appearing once. General study points: TCR beta chains numbering some 150 were designated cytomegalovirus-associated. Sequencing depth across donors, presence/absence analyses assumed, was roughly uniform.

The specimen was PBMCs. The TCR was taken from a male donor in good health and CMV-seronegative.

The DNA of the CDR3 is TGTGCCAGTAGTCAGGGGGCAGAGACCCAGTACTTC. As protein: CASSQGAETQYF. The V call is TRBV19, the J call TRBJ2-5; 8 bases align to TRBD1. The CDR3 has 12 residues. Germline assignment: CDR1 LNHDA and CDR2 SQIVND (reference sequence). The V segment lost 5 bases and the J segment 4 bases; nucleotides outside the gene matches: 0.